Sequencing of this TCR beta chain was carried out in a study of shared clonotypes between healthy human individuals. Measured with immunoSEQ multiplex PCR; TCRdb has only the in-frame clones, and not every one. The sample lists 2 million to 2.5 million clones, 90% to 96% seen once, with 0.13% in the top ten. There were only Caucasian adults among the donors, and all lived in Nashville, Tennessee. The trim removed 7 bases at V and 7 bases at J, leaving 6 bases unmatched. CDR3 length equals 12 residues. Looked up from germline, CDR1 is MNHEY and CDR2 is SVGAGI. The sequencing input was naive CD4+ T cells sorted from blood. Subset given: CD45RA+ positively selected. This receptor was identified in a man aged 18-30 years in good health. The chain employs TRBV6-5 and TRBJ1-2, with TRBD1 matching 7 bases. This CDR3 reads CASTNRGSGYTF. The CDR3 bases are TGTGCCAGCACTAACAGGGGCAGTGGCTACACCTTC.